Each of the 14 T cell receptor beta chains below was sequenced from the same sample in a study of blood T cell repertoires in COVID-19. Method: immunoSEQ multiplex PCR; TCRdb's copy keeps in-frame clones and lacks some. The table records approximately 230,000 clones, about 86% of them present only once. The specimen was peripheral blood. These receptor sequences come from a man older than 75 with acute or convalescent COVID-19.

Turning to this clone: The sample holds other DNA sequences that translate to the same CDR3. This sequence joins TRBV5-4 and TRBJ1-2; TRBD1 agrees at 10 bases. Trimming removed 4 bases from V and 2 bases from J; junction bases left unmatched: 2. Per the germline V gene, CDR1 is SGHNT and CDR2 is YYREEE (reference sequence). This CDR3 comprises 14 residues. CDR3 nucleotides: TGTGCCAGCAGCCTGGGACAGGGGAACTATGGCTACACCTTC. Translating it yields CASSLGQGNYGYTF.

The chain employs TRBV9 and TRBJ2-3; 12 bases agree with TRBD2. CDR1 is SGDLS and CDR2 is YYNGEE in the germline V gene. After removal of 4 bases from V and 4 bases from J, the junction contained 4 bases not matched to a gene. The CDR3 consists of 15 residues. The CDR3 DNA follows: TGTGCCAGCAGCTCCTGGACTAGCGGGGCAGATACGCAGTATTTT. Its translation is CASSSWTSGADTQYF. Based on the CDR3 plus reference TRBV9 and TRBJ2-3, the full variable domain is DSGVTQTPKHLITATGQRVTLRCSPRSGDLSVYWYQQSLDQGLQFLIQYYNGEERAKGNILERFSAQQFPDLHSELNLSSLELGDSALYFCASSSWTSGADTQYFGPGTRLTVL.

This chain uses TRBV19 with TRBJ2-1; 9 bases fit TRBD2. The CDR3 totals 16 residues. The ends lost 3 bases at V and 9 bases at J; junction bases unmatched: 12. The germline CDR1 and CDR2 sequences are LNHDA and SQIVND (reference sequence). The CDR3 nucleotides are TGTGCCAGTAGTATGGGGGCGGCTAGCGGGAAAGCTGAGCAGTTCTTC. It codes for CASSMGAASGKAEQFF.

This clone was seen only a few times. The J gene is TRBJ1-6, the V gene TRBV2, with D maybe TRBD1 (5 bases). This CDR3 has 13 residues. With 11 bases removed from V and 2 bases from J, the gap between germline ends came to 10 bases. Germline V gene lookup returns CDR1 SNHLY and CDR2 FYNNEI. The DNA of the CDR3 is TGTGCCGGTAGGGGTACCTATAATTCACCCCTCCACTTT. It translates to CAGRGTYNSPLHF.

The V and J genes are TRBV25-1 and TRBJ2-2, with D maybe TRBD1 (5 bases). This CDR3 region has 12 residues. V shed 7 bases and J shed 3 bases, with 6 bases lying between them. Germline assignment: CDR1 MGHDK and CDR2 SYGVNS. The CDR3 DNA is TGTGCCAGCAAAGGGGACACCGGGGAGCTGTTTTTT. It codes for CASKGDTGELFF.

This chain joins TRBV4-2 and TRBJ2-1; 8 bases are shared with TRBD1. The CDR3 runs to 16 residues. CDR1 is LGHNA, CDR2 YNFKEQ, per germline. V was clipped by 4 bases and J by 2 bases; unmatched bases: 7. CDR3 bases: TGTGCCAGCAGCCGAGGCGGGACAGGTACCTACAATGAGCAGTTCTTC. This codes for CASSRGGTGTYNEQFF.

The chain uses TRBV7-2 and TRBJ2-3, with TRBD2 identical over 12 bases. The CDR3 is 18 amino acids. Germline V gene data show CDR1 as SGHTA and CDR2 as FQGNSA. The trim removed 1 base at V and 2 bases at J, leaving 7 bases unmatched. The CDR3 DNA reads TGTGCCAGCAGCTTAGGTCCTAGCGGGGGGGGGCTCACAGATACGCAGTATTTT. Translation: CASSLGPSGGGLTDTQYF.

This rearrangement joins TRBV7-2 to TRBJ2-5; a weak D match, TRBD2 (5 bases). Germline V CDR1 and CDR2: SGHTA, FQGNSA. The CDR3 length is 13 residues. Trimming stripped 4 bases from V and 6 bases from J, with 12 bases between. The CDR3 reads CASSSFGVQTQYF. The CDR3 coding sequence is TGTGCCAGCAGCTCATTCGGGGTACAGACCCAGTACTTC.

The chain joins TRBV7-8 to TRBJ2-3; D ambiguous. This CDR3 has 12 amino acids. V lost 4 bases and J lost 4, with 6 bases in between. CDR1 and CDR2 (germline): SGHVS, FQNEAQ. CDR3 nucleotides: TGTGCCAGCAGCTCCTCGTCAGATACGCAGTATTTT. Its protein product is CASSSSSDTQYF.

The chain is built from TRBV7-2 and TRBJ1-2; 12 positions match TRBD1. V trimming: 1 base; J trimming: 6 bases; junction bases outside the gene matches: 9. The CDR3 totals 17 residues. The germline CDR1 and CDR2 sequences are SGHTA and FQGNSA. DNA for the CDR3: TGTGCCAGCAGCTTAGTTGCGGGACAGGGGGCGCCGGATGGCTACACCTTC. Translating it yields CASSLVAGQGAPDGYTF. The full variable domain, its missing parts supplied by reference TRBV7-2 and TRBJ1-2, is GAGVSQSPSNKVTEKGKDVELRCDPISGHTALYWYRQSLGQGLEFLIYFQGNSAPDKSGLPSDRFSAERTGGSVSTLTIQRTQQEDSAVYLCASSLVAGQGAPDGYTFGSGTRLTVV.

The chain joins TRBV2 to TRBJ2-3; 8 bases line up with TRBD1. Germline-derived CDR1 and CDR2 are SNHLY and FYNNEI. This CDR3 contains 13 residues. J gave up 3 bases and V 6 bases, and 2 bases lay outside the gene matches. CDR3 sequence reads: CASRGDRTDTQYF. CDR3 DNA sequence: TGTGCCAGCAGAGGGGACAGGACAGATACGCAGTATTTT.

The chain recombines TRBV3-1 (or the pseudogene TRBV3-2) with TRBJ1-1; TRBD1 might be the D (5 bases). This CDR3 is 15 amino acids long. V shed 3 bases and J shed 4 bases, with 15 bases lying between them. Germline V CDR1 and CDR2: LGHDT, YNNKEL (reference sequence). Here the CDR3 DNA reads TGTGCCAGCAGCCATTCTGGGGCTTGGGGCACTGAAGCTTTCTTT. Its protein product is CASSHSGAWGTEAFF.

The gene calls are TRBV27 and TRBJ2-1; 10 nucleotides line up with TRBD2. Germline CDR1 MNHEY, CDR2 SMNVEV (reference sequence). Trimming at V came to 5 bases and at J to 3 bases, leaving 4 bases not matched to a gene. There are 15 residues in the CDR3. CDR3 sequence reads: CASSARTSGYNEQFF. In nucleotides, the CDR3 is TGTGCCAGCAGTGCCCGGACTAGCGGCTACAATGAGCAGTTCTTC.

The CDR3 protein is CASSPRQGTSREQYF. The CDR3 nucleotides are TGTGCCAGCAGCCCAAGACAGGGAACCTCTCGCGAGCAGTACTTC. The V and J genes are TRBV11-2 and TRBJ2-7, with TRBD1 identical over 7 bases. The trim removed 5 bases at V and 6 bases at J, leaving 13 bases unmatched. CDR3 length: 15 residues. Germline loops: CDR1 SGHAT, CDR2 FQNNGV. Together with reference TRBV11-2 and TRBJ2-7, the CDR3 gives the full variable domain: EAGVAQSPRYKIIEKRQSVAFWCNPISGHATLYWYQQILGQGPKLLIQFQNNGVVDDSQLPKDRFSAERLKGVDSTLKIQPAKLEDSAVYLCASSPRQGTSREQYFGPGTRLTVT.